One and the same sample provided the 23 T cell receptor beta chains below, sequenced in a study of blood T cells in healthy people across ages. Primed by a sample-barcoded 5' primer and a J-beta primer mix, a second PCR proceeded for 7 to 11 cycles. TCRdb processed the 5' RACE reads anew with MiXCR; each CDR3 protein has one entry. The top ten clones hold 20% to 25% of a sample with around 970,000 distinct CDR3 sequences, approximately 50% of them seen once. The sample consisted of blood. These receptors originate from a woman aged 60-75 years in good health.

CDR3 in amino acids: CASSLGRGRPDTQYF. DNA of the CDR3: TGTGCCAGCAGCTTGGGAAGGGGGCGCCCAGATACGCAGTATTTT. This chain uses TRBV13 with TRBJ2-3; 7 bases are shared with TRBD1. Trimming at V came to 3 bases and at J to 4 bases, leaving 7 bases not matched to a gene. Germline CDR1 PRHDT, CDR2 FYEKMQ (reference sequence). This CDR3 is built from 15 residues.

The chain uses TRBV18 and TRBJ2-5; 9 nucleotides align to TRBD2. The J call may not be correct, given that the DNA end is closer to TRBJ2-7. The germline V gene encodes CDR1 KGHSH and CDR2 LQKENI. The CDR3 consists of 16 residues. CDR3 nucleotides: TGTGCCAGCTCACCATCTGGCCTAGCGGGGACCTACGAGCAGTACTTC. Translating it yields CASSPSGLAGTYEQYF.

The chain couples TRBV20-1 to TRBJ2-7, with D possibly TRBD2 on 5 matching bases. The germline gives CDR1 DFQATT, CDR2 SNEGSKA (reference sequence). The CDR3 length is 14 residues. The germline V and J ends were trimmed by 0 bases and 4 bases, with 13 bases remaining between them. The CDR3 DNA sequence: TGCAGTGCTAGAGATCTGGCTAGCCGGTACGAGCAGTACTTC. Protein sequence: CSARDLASRYEQYF.

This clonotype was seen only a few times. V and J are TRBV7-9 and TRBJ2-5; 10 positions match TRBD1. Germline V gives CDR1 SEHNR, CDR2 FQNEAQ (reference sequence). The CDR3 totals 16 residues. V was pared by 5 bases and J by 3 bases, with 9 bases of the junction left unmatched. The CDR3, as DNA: TGTGCCAGCAGCAAGGACAGGGGGTTTAGGGAAGAGACCCAGTACTTC. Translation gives CASSKDRGFREETQYF.

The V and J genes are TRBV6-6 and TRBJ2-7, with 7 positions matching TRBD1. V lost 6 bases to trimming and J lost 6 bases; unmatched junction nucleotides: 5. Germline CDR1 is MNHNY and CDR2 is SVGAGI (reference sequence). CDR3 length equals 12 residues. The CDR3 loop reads CASRRGTVEQYF. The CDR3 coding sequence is TGTGCCAGCAGAAGGGGGACAGTCGAGCAGTACTTC.

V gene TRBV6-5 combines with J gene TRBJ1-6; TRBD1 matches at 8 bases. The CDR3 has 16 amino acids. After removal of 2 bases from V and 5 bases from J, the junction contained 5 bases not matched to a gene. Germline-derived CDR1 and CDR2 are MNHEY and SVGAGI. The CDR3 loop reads CASSYTQGAHNSPLHF. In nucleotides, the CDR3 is TGTGCCAGCAGTTACACCCAGGGGGCCCATAATTCACCCCTCCACTTT.

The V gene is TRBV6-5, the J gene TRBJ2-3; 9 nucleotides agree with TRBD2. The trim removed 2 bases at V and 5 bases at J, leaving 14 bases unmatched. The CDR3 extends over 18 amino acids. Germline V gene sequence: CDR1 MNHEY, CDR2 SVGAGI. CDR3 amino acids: CASSYPSTGGGGKDTQYF. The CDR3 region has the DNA TGTGCCAGCAGTTACCCGTCGACTGGCGGGGGGGGAAAAGATACGCAGTATTTT.

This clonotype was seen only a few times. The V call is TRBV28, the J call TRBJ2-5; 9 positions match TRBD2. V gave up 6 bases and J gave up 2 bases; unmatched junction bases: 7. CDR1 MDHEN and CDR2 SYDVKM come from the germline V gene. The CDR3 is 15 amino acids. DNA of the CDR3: TGTGCCAGCAGCCCCGGACTAGCGATACAAGAGACCCAGTACTTC. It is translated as CASSPGLAIQETQYF. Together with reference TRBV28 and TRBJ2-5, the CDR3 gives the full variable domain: DVKVTQSSRYLVKRTGEKVFLECVQDMDHENMFWYRQDPGLGLRLIYFSYDVKMKEKGDIPEGYSVSREKKERFSLILESASTNQTSMYLCASSPGLAIQETQYFGPGTRLLVL.

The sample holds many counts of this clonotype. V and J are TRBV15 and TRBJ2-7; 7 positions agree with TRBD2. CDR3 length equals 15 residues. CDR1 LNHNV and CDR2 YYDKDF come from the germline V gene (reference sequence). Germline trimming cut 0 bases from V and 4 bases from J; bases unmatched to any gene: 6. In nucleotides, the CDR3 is TGTGCCACCAGCAGAGAGGTGGGCGGGAGTTACGAGCAGTACTTC. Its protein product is CATSREVGGSYEQYF. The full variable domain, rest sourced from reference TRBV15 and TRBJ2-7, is DAMVIQNPRYQVTQFGKPVTLSCSQTLNHNVMYWYQQKSSQAPKLLFHYYDKDFNNEADTPDNFQSRRPNTSFCFLDIRSPGLGDTAMYLCATSREVGGSYEQYFGPGTRLTVT.

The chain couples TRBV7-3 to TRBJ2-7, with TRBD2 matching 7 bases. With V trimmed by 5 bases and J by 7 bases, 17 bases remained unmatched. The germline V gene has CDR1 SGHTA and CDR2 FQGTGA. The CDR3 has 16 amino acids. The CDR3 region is CASSVQAPGAGDEQYF. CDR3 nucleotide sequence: TGTGCCAGCAGCGTACAGGCCCCCGGGGCGGGAGATGAGCAGTACTTC.

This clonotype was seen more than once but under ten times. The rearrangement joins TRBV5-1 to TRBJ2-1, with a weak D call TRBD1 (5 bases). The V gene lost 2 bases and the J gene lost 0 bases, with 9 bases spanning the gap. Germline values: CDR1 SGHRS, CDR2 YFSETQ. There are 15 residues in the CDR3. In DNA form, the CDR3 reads TGCGCCAGCAGCTTAGGGGATCGCTCCTACAATGAGCAGTTCTTC. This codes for CASSLGDRSYNEQFF.

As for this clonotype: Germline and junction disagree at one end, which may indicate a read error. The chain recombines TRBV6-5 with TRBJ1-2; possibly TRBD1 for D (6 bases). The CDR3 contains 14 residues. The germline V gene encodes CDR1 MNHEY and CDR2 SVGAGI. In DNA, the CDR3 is TGTGCCAGCAGTCAATCCGGGGACAACTATGGCTGCACCTTC. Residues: CASSQSGDNYGCTF.

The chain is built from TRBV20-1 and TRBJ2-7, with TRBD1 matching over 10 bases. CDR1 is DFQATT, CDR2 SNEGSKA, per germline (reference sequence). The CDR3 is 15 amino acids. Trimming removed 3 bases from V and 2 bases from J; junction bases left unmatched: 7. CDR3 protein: CSASSPGQGAYEQYF. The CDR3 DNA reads TGCAGTGCTAGCTCACCCGGACAGGGGGCCTACGAGCAGTACTTC.

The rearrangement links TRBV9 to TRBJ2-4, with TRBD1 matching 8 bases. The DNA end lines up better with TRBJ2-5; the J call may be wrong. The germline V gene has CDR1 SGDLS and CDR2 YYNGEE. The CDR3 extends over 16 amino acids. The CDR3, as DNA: TGTGCCAGCAGCGTGCTAGGACAGGGCATCCAAGAGACCCAGTACTTC. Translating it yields CASSVLGQGIQETQYF.

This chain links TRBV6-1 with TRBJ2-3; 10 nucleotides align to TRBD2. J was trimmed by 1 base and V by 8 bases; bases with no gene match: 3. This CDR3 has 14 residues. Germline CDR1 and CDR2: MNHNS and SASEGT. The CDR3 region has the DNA TGTGCCAGCTTTCTAGCGGGAGGCACAGATACGCAGTATTTT. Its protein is CASFLAGGTDTQYF.

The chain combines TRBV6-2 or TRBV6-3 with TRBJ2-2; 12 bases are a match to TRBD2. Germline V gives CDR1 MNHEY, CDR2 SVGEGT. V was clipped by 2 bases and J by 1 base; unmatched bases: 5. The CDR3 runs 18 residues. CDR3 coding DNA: TGTGCCAGCAGTTACGAGGCTAGCGGGAGGGTGAACACCGGGGAGCTGTTTTTT. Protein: CASSYEASGRVNTGELFF.

CDR3 in amino acids: CASTLLRGSYEQYF. Written as DNA, the CDR3 is TGTGCCAGCACCCTACTCCGGGGTTCCTACGAGCAGTACTTC. The J gene is TRBJ2-7, the V gene TRBV6-2 or TRBV6-3, with D perhaps matching TRBD2 (5 bases). Germline V CDR1 and CDR2: MNHEY, SVGEGT. This CDR3 region has 14 residues. V gave up 7 bases and J gave up 1 base, with 14 bases separating them.

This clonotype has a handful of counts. The DNA of the CDR3 is TGTGCCAGCGGACTTGGACTAGCGGGAGCTGAGCAGTTCTTC. Encoded protein: CASGLGLAGAEQFF. This chain joins TRBV25-1 and TRBJ2-1; 13 positions agree with TRBD2. The junction had 7 bases not matched to a gene; V was cut back by 8 bases and J by 9 bases. CDR1 is MGHDK and CDR2 is SYGVNS in the germline V gene. The CDR3 sequence is 14 residues long.

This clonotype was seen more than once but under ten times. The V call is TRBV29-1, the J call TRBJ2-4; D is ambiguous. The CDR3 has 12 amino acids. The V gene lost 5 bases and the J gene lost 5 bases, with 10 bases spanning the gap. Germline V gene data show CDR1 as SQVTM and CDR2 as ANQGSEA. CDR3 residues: CSVRDRENIQYF. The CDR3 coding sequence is TGCAGCGTTCGAGATAGAGAAAACATTCAGTACTTC. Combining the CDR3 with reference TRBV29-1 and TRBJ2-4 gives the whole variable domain SAVISQKPSRDICQRGTSLTIQCQVDSQVTMMFWYRQQPGQSLTLIATANQGSEATYESGFVIDKFPISRPNLTFSTLTVSNMSPEDSSIYLCSVRDRENIQYFGAGTRLSVL.

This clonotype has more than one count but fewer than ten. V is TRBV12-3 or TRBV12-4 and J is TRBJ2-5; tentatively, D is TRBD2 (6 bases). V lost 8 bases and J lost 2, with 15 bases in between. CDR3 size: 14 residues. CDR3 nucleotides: TGTGCCAGCTGGTCCCCGGGAGAACAAGAGACCCAGTACTTC. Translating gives CASWSPGEQETQYF.

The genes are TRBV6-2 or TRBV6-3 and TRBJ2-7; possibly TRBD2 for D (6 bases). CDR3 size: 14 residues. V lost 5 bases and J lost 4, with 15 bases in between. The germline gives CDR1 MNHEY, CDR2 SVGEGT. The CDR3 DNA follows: TGTGCCAGCAGTCCCCAGATGGGAGGTTACGAGCAGTACTTC. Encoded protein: CASSPQMGGYEQYF.

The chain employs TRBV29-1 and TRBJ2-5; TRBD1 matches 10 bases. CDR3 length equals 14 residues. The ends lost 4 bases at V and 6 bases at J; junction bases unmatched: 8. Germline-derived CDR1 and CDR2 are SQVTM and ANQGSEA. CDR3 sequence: CSVAMMGQGQTQYF. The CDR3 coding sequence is TGCAGCGTTGCCATGATGGGACAGGGGCAGACCCAGTACTTC. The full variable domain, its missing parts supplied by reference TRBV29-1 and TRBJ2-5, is SAVISQKPSRDICQRGTSLTIQCQVDSQVTMMFWYRQQPGQSLTLIATANQGSEATYESGFVIDKFPISRPNLTFSTLTVSNMSPEDSSIYLCSVAMMGQGQTQYFGPGTRLLVL.

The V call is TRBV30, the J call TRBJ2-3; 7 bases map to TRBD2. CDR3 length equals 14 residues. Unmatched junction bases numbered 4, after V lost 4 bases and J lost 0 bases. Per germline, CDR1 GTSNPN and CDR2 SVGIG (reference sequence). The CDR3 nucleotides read TGTGCCTGGAACCTAGCGGAAAGCACAGATACGCAGTATTTT. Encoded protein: CAWNLAESTDTQYF. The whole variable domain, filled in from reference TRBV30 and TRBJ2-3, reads SQTIHQWPATLVQPVGSPLSLECTVEGTSNPNLYWYRQAAGRGLQLLFYSVGIGQISSEVPQNLSASRPQDRQFILSSKKLLLSDSGFYLCAWNLAESTDTQYFGPGTRLTVL.